This T cell receptor beta chain was sequenced during a study of blood T cells in healthy people across ages. Study-level background: Using template switching, researchers captured about one barcoded beta molecule for each two T cells. Study-level results: Strong correlation existed between TCR beta diversity and naive T cell percentage.

Germline-derived CDR1 and CDR2 are ENHRY and SYGVKD. The CDR3 is made up of 15 amino acids. V lost 2 bases to trimming and J lost 3 bases, with 13 bases between them. Together with a sample-barcoded 5' primer, a J-beta primer mix was included in a second PCR lasting about 6 to 11 cycles. TCRdb reprocessed the 5' RACE reads via MiXCR and lists one record per CDR3 protein. The table shows around 1,700,000 distinct CDR3 sequences, with under 30% occurring only once. Each donor's blood draw was around 9.1 milliliters of peripheral blood. Concerning this clonotype: Its antigen is as yet unknown.

V is TRBV10-3 and J is TRBJ1-1, with D possibly being TRBD1 (6 bases). The sequenced material came from blood. The receptor was derived from a woman aged 25 to 39 in good health. CDR3 region: CAISEEQGGYTEAFF. The CDR3 bases are TGTGCCATCAGTGAGGAACAGGGAGGTTACACTGAAGCTTTCTTT.